A selection of T cell receptor beta chains follows, all from one sample in a study of T cell repertoires in cytomegalovirus infection. TCRdb reprocessed the reads via MiXCR and lists one record per CDR3 protein. The sample contains over 450,000 distinct CDR3 sequences, 10% to 12% of which appear only once. Source material: PBMCs. Receptors were obtained from a human donor in good health (CMV status not recorded). Some clones in this sample may be carry-over from other donors' samples. The CDR3 runs from the conserved cysteine through the conserved F or W. Fields, in order: J gene, D gene, clone size, V gene, CDR3 protein, CDR3 DNA. The D gene is left open where the match is weak. The listing skips clone size in some rows; elsewhere it reads once, few, many or a size class.

TRBJ2-7 . many TRBV6-1 CASSEARRGGIEQYF TGTGCCAGCAGTGAAGCTCGAAGGGGGGGTATCGAGCAGTACTTC
TRBJ2-5 . many TRBV4-1 CASSRSYQETQYF TGCGCCAGCAGCCGGAGTTACCAAGAGACCCAGTACTTC
TRBJ2-5 TRBD2 many TRBV12-3/TRBV12-4 CASSSLAGTETQYF TGTGCCAGCAGTTCTCTAGCGGGGACGGAGACCCAGTACTTC
TRBJ2-2 . once TRBV4-2 CASSQGPGMTTGELFF TGTGCCAGCAGCCAAGGCCCCGGGATGACCACCGGGGAGCTGTTTTTT
TRBJ2-1 TRBD2 many TRBV7-9 CASSLPGLAGIYEQFF TGTGCCAGCAGCTTACCGGGACTAGCGGGAATCTATGAGCAGTTCTTC
TRBJ2-7 TRBD2 many TRBV7-2 CASSLFTSGGFSYEQYF TGTGCCAGCAGCTTATTCACTAGCGGGGGTTTCTCCTACGAGCAGTACTTC
TRBJ2-5 . . TRBV29-1 CSGTQYQETQYF TGCAGCGGAACACAATACCAAGAGACCCAGTACTTC
TRBJ1-6 . . TRBV15 CATSRDLNSGPLHF TGTGCCACCAGCAGAGATCTTAATAGTGGACCCCTCCACTTT
TRBJ2-7 TRBD1 . TRBV5-4 CASTRDRGRYEQYF TGTGCCAGCACCCGCGACAGGGGGAGGTACGAGCAGTACTTC
TRBJ1-2 TRBD1 few TRBV5-1 CASIDTGGDGGYTF TGCGCCAGCATAGATACAGGGGGAGACGGCGGCTACACCTTC
TRBJ2-5 . many TRBV18 CASSPPRTRQSMETQYF TGTGCCAGCTCACCTCCCCGGACCCGACAATCCATGGAGACCCAGTACTTC
TRBJ1-6 . . TRBV30 CAWTGTLNSPLHF TGTGCCTGGACCGGGACGTTGAATTCACCCCTCCACTTT
TRBJ2-7 TRBD2 many TRBV12-3/TRBV12-4 CASRRGLAGSYEQYF TGTGCCAGCAGGCGGGGACTAGCGGGTTCCTACGAGCAGTACTTC
TRBJ1-5 . many TRBV7-8 CASSLAGGGSNQPQHF TGTGCCAGCAGCTTAGCGGGGGGAGGAAGCAATCAGCCCCAGCATTTT
TRBJ2-7 TRBD1 many TRBV20-1 CSARDGQGRYEQYF TGCAGTGCTAGAGACGGACAGGGGAGGTACGAGCAGTACTTC